Listed here are 27 T cell receptor beta chains from one sample, sequenced in a study of patients and donors after allogeneic stem cell transplantation. A single record per CDR3 protein comes from TCRdb applying MiXCR to the RT-PCR reads. The table records hundreds of thousands of distinct CDR3 sequences, roughly 16% of them present only once. The sample was blood, either unsorted or a sorted T cell fraction (not recorded which). The receptors here all came from a human donor who was either an allogeneic HSCT recipient or a stem cell or donor lymphocyte infusion donor (not recorded which). It is not recorded whose cells these are; they may come from a transplant donor.

This clonotype was seen a few times. This rearrangement joins TRBV5-1 to TRBJ2-2; D may be TRBD1 (6 bases). CDR1 is SGHRS and CDR2 is YFSETQ in the germline V gene. With 0 bases removed from V and 2 bases from J, the gap between germline ends came to 17 bases. There are 18 residues in the CDR3. The CDR3 sequence is CASSLELEDRLNTGELFF. The CDR3 coding sequence is TGCGCCAGCAGCTTGGAGTTGGAGGACAGACTAAACACCGGGGAGCTGTTTTTT.

The chain is built from TRBV14 and TRBJ2-2; D unresolved. From germline, CDR1 is SGHDN and CDR2 FVKESK. This CDR3 comprises 13 residues. Trimming removed 4 bases at V and 4 bases at J, with 7 bases between. The CDR3 sequence is CASSPSATGELFF. The CDR3 DNA reads TGTGCCAGCAGCCCTAGTGCCACCGGGGAGCTGTTTTTT.

The chain uses TRBV12-3 or TRBV12-4 and TRBJ2-3, with no clear D. Between the trimmed V and J ends, which lost 6 bases and 3 bases, there was a span of 13 bases. There are 14 residues in the CDR3. The CDR3 loop reads CASRHPDGTDTQYF. The CDR3 nucleotides read TGTGCCAGCAGACACCCGGACGGTACAGATACGCAGTATTTT.

The rearrangement links TRBV14 to TRBJ2-7; no reliable D call. The V gene's germline CDR1 is SGHDN and CDR2 FVKESK. With 2 bases removed from V and 2 bases from J, the gap between germline ends came to 4 bases. The CDR3 has 12 amino acids. DNA for the CDR3: TGTGCCAGCAGCCAAATCCCCTACGAGCAGTACTTC. It codes for CASSQIPYEQYF.

This clonotype was observed many times. J is TRBJ2-7 and V is TRBV7-2; the D call may be TRBD1 or TRBD2 (5 bases each). Trimming stripped 5 bases from V and 5 bases from J, with 7 bases between. Germline V lookup: CDR1 SGHTA, CDR2 FQGNSA. The CDR3 totals 11 residues. For the CDR3, the DNA is TGTGCCAGCAGCCTGGGGGACGAGCAGTACTTC. Amino acids: CASSLGDEQYF.

This clonotype has just a few counts. The V call is TRBV15, the J call TRBJ1-5; D uncertain. V gave up 3 bases and J gave up 0 bases, with 9 bases separating them. The CDR3 is made up of 15 amino acids. CDR1 and CDR2 (germline): LNHNV, YYDKDF (reference sequence). CDR3 nucleotide sequence: TGTGCCACCAGCAGCCCACGAGGTAGCAATCAGCCCCAGCATTTT. Its translation is CATSSPRGSNQPQHF. The full variable domain, completed using reference TRBV15 and TRBJ1-5, is DAMVIQNPRYQVTQFGKPVTLSCSQTLNHNVMYWYQQKSSQAPKLLFHYYDKDFNNEADTPDNFQSRRPNTSFCFLDIRSPGLGDTAMYLCATSSPRGSNQPQHFGDGTRLSIL.

V is TRBV20-1 and J is TRBJ1-4; tentatively, D is TRBD1 (6 bases). CDR3 length: 15 residues. The ends were cut back, 4 bases at V and 3 bases at J, with 15 bases in the middle. Germline CDR1 DFQATT, CDR2 SNEGSKA (reference sequence). CDR3 amino acids: CSAKAGARANEKLFF. CDR3 in DNA: TGCAGTGCTAAGGCGGGGGCTCGCGCTAATGAAAAACTGTTTTTT.

The rearrangement links TRBV27 to TRBJ2-3, with a tentative D call TRBD1 (7 bases). This CDR3 is built from 17 residues. With 0 bases removed from V and 6 bases from J, the gap between germline ends came to 19 bases. Germline CDR1 and CDR2: MNHEY and SMNVEV (reference sequence). The CDR3 spells CASSLSAGTAIRDTQYF. CDR3 nucleotides: TGTGCCAGCAGTTTATCGGCGGGGACAGCTATTAGGGATACGCAGTATTTT.

CDR3 sequence (DNA): TGTGCCAGTACTCCAACTACGGGGGGTGAGCAGTTCTTC. Amino acid sequence: CASTPTTGGEQFF. This chain connects TRBV19 to TRBJ2-1; TRBD2 agrees at 7 bases. V shed 7 bases, J shed 9 bases, and the junction held 9 bases outside the gene matches. Germline-derived CDR1 and CDR2 are LNHDA and SQIVND (reference sequence). This CDR3 region has 13 residues. The full variable domain, completed using reference TRBV19 and TRBJ2-1, is DGGITQSPKYLFRKEGQNVTLSCEQNLNHDAMYWYRQDPGQGLRLIYYSQIVNDFQKGDIAEGYSVSREKKESFPLTVTSAQKNPTAFYLCASTPTTGGEQFFGPGTRLTVL.

This clonotype was recorded many times. This rearrangement joins TRBV27 to TRBJ2-1; D is possibly TRBD2 (6 bases). Looked up from germline, CDR1 is MNHEY and CDR2 is SMNVEV (reference sequence). The CDR3 covers 13 residues. The ends were cut back, 5 bases at V and 3 bases at J, with 8 bases in the middle. The CDR3 bases are TGTGCCAGCAGTCGGGACTTCTACAATGAGCAGTTCTTC. Translating gives CASSRDFYNEQFF.

In this sample, this clonotype turned up a few times. This chain joins TRBV20-1 and TRBJ2-7; maybe TRBD1 (6 bases). CDR1 DFQATT and CDR2 SNEGSKA come from the germline V gene (reference sequence). With 6 bases removed from V and 3 bases from J, the gap between germline ends came to 12 bases. The CDR3 has 12 amino acids. In DNA form, the CDR3 reads TGCAGTGCCCCCAGGGGTAACTACGAGCAGTACTTC. Translated, it gives CSAPRGNYEQYF.

This clonotype was observed a few times. This chain connects TRBV29-1 to TRBJ1-1, with D uncertain. The V gene lost 6 bases and the J gene lost 1 base, with 12 bases spanning the gap. The CDR3 runs 13 residues. CDR1 is SQVTM, CDR2 ANQGSEA, per germline. CDR3 protein: CSVARERNTEAFF. CDR3 DNA: TGCAGCGTGGCTCGGGAGCGGAACACTGAAGCTTTCTTT. The variable domain in full, completed from reference TRBV29-1 and TRBJ1-1, reads SAVISQKPSRDICQRGTSLTIQCQVDSQVTMMFWYRQQPGQSLTLIATANQGSEATYESGFVIDKFPISRPNLTFSTLTVSNMSPEDSSIYLCSVARERNTEAFFGQGTRLTVV.

This clonotype was seen at least ten times. The V gene is TRBV12-3 or TRBV12-4, the J gene TRBJ2-5, with 11 bases aligning to TRBD2. The CDR3 sequence is 15 residues long. V lost 4 bases and J lost 6; bases outside the gene matches: 7. This CDR3 is CASSWIAGGPKTQYF. DNA of the CDR3: TGTGCCAGCAGTTGGATAGCGGGGGGGCCTAAGACCCAGTACTTC.

This rearrangement joins TRBV2 to TRBJ2-3; D is possibly TRBD2 (6 bases). Germline CDR1 reads SNHLY; CDR2 reads FYNNEI. V was pared by 6 bases and J by 0 bases, with 16 bases between. The length of the CDR3 is 16 residues. The CDR3 DNA reads as TGTGCCAGCAGGTCCAATCCGGGACTCAGCACAGATACGCAGTATTTT. This encodes CASRSNPGLSTDTQYF.

This chain connects TRBV24-1 to TRBJ2-3, with D possibly being TRBD2 (5 bases). V was pared by 4 bases and J by 3 bases, with 13 bases between. Germline CDR1 is KGHDR and CDR2 is SFDVKD. The CDR3 spans 15 residues. Here the CDR3 reads CATSDHVRGTDTQYF. Written as DNA, the CDR3 is TGTGCCACCAGTGACCATGTTAGAGGGACAGATACGCAGTATTTT.

The V and J genes are TRBV6-1 and TRBJ2-1; tentative D call: TRBD2 (6 bases). The V end was cut by 4 bases, the J end by 5 bases, with 12 bases between. The CDR3 runs to 14 residues. The germline gives CDR1 MNHNS, CDR2 SASEGT. CDR3 sequence reads: CASSAASANNEQFF. As DNA, the CDR3 is TGTGCCAGCAGTGCTGCTAGCGCAAACAATGAGCAGTTCTTC.

The rearrangement links TRBV6-2 or TRBV6-3 to TRBJ1-2; TRBD1 might be the D (6 bases). In germline, CDR1 is MNHEY, CDR2 SVGEGT. V lost 6 bases and J lost 0, with 14 bases in between. This CDR3 comprises 15 residues. CDR3 nucleotide sequence: TGTGCCAGCAGCCCGGGACACCTCGCTAACTATGGCTACACCTTC. Its protein is CASSPGHLANYGYTF.

This clonotype was recorded many times. The V and J genes are TRBV12-3 or TRBV12-4 and TRBJ1-1, with D perhaps matching TRBD1 (5 bases). V was shortened by 3 bases and J by 0 bases, with 17 bases between the two germline ends. The CDR3 length is 17 residues. For the CDR3, the DNA is TGTGCCAGCAGTTTGCTGAGGGGACCCTCATTGAACACTGAAGCTTTCTTT. Translation: CASSLLRGPSLNTEAFF.

The gene calls are TRBV18 and TRBJ2-1, with 7 bases fitting TRBD1. The germline CDR1 and CDR2 sequences are KGHSH and LQKENI. The CDR3 sequence is 16 residues long. The J segment lost 4 bases and the V segment lost 1 base, leaving 7 bases of the junction unmatched. The CDR3 DNA follows: TGTGCCAGCTCACCACGGGTAGGGACAGCGTACAATGAGCAGTTCTTC. This translates into CASSPRVGTAYNEQFF.

This chain links TRBV6-5 with TRBJ1-5; D gene ambiguous. This CDR3 has 15 residues. From germline, CDR1 is MNHEY and CDR2 SVGAGI. The ends were cut back, 4 bases at V and 2 bases at J, with 12 bases in the middle. The CDR3 spells CASSSRVGGNQPQHF. Written as DNA, the CDR3 is TGTGCCAGCAGTTCGCGGGTCGGGGGCAATCAGCCCCAGCATTTT.

J is TRBJ1-4 and V is TRBV7-9; TRBD1 might be the D (5 bases). The CDR3 contains 14 residues. Trimming removed 0 bases from V and 7 bases from J, with 9 bases in between. Germline CDR1 SEHNR, CDR2 FQNEAQ (reference sequence). The CDR3 DNA sequence: TGTGCCAGCAGCTTAGCGTACGGGGGTGAAAAACTGTTTTTT. Amino acid sequence: CASSLAYGGEKLFF.

This clonotype was observed a handful of times. The chain recombines TRBV25-1 with TRBJ2-5; possibly TRBD1 for D (5 bases). Germline V gene lookup returns CDR1 MGHDK and CDR2 SYGVNS. V shed 9 bases and J shed 5 bases, with 13 bases lying between them. CDR3 length: 12 amino acids. CDR3 in DNA: TGTGCCAGTAGGGGTCCTTTGGAGACCCAGTACTTC. This sequence encodes CASRGPLETQYF.

This clonotype was detected ten times or more. This chain connects TRBV27 to TRBJ1-1; no reliable D call. The length of the CDR3 is 11 residues. Per the germline V gene, CDR1 is MNHEY and CDR2 is SMNVEV (reference sequence). V shed 4 bases and J shed 2 bases, with 2 bases lying between them. CDR3 protein: CASSSNTEAFF. The CDR3 region has the DNA TGTGCCAGCAGTTCCAACACTGAAGCTTTCTTT.

The J gene is TRBJ2-3, the V gene TRBV25-1; no firm D call. This CDR3 region has 18 residues. The V gene's germline CDR1 is MGHDK and CDR2 SYGVNS. V was trimmed by 0 bases and J by 2 bases, leaving 18 bases between them. The CDR3 is CASSEYFWRQSSTDTQYF. The CDR3 nucleotides are TGTGCCAGCAGTGAATATTTTTGGCGGCAGAGCTCCACAGATACGCAGTATTTT.

This CDR3 reads CASTLTYPPPDPYF. The CDR3 DNA is TGTGCCAGCACCCTTACGTACCCACCCCCGGATCCGTACTTC. This sequence joins TRBV6-1 and TRBJ2-7; no clear D gene. The CDR3 has 14 amino acids. Trimming left V 7 bases short and J 12 bases short, with 25 bases between. CDR1 MNHNS and CDR2 SASEGT come from the germline V gene.

The chain carries TRBV4-1 and TRBJ2-5; D could derive from TRBD1 or TRBD2 (5 bases each). This CDR3 region has 14 residues. V lost 1 base and J lost 5, with 11 bases in between. Looked up from germline, CDR1 is MGHRA and CDR2 is YSYEKL. The CDR3 spells CASSQVSGLETQYF. In nucleotides, the CDR3 is TGCGCCAGCAGCCAAGTGTCGGGGCTGGAGACCCAGTACTTC.

This clonotype was seen at least ten times. The chain couples TRBV18 to TRBJ2-1; 12 bases match TRBD2. Germline loops: CDR1 KGHSH, CDR2 LQKENI. Trimming cost V 3 bases and J 7 bases; bases outside gene matches: 7. The CDR3 contains 16 residues. The CDR3 nucleotides read TGTGCCAGCTCACCTCCTGGACTAGCGGGGAGGAATGAGCAGTTCTTC. Its translation: CASSPPGLAGRNEQFF. Full variable domain (remainder filled in from reference TRBV18 and TRBJ2-1): NAGVMQNPRHLVRRRGQEARLRCSPMKGHSHVYWYRQLPEEGLKFMVYLQKENIIDESGMPKERFSAEFPKEGPSILRIQQVVRGDSAAYFCASSPPGLAGRNEQFFGPGTRLTVL.